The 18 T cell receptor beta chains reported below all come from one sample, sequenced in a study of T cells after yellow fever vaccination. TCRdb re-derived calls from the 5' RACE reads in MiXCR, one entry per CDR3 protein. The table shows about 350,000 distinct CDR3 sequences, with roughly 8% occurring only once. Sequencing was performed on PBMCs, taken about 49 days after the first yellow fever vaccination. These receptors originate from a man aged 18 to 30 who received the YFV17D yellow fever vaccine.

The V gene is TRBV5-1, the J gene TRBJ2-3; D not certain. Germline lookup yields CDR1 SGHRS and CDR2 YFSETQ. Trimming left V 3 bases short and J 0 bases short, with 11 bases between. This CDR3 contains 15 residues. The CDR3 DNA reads TGCGCCAGCAGCTCCCAACCGACTAGCACAGATACGCAGTATTTT. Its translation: CASSSQPTSTDTQYF.

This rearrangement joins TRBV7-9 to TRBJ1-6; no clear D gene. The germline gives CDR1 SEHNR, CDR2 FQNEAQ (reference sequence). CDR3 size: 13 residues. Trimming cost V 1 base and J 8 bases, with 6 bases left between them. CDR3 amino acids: CASSLGGHSPLHF. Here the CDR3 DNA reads TGTGCCAGCAGCTTAGGCGGTCATTCACCCCTCCACTTT.

In DNA, the CDR3 is TGCGCCAGCACATACCGGGACAGGGGGGACAATGAGCAGTTCTTC. This encodes CASTYRDRGDNEQFF. The V call is TRBV5-1, the J call TRBJ2-1; 11 nucleotides match TRBD1. CDR1 and CDR2 (germline): SGHRS, YFSETQ. J gave up 5 bases and V 6 bases, and 7 bases lay outside the gene matches. The length of the CDR3 is 15 residues.

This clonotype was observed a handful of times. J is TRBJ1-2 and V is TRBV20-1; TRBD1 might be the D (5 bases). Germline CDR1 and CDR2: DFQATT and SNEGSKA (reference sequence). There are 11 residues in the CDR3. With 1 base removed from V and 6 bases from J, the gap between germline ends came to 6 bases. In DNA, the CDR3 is TGCAGTGCTAGAGGCAGGGATGGCTACACCTTC. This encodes CSARGRDGYTF.

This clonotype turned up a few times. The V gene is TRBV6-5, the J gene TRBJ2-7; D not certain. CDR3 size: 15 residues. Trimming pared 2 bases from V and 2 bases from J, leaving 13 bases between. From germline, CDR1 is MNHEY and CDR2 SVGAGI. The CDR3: CASSYLDGLPYEQYF. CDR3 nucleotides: TGTGCCAGCAGTTACCTGGACGGTCTCCCCTACGAGCAGTACTTC.

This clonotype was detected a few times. The DNA of the CDR3 is TGCAGCGTTGAAGCAACGAACACCGGGGAGCTGTTTTTT. Its translation: CSVEATNTGELFF. The chain uses TRBV29-1 and TRBJ2-2, with no clear D. The CDR3 contains 13 residues. CDR1 and CDR2 (germline): SQVTM, ANQGSEA. Trimming took 1 base from V and 0 from J, leaving 3 bases between them.

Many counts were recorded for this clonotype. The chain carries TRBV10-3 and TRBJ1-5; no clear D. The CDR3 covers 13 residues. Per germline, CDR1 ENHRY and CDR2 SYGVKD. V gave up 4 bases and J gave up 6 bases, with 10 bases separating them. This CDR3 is CAISVEGGQPQHF. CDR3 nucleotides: TGTGCCATCAGTGTAGAGGGAGGTCAGCCCCAGCATTTT.

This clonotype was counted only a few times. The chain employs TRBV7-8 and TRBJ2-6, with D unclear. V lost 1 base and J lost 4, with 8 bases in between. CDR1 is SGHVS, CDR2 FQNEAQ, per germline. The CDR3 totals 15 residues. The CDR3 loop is CASSLVRRGANVLTF. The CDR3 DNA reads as TGTGCCAGCAGCTTAGTTCGACGGGGGGCCAACGTCCTGACTTTC.

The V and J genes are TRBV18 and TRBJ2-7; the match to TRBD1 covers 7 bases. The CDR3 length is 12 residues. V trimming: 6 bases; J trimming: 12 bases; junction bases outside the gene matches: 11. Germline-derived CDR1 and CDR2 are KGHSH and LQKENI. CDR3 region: CASSPGQPSGYV. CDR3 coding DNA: TGTGCCAGCTCCCCGGGACAGCCTTCGGGGTACGTC.

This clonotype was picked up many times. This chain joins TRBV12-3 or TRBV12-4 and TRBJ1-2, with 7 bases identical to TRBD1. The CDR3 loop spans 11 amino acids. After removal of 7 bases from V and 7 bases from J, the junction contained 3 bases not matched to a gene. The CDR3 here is CASTHRGGYTF. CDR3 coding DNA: TGTGCCAGCACCCACAGGGGTGGCTACACCTTC.

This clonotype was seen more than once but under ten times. The CDR3 DNA reads as TGTGCCAGCAGGACAGGGAGGCCGCCCCAGCATTTT. Amino acid sequence: CASRTGRPPQHF. This chain uses TRBV6-2 or TRBV6-3 with TRBJ1-5; TRBD1 matches 7 bases. J gave up 9 bases and V 6 bases, and 5 bases lay outside the gene matches. The CDR3 contains 12 residues. Germline CDR1 is MNHEY and CDR2 is SVGEGT.

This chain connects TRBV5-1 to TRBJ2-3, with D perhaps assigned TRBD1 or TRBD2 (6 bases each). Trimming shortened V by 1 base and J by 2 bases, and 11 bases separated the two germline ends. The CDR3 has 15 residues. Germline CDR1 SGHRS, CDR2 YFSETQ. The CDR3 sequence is CASSLRGVATDTQYF. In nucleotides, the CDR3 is TGCGCCAGCAGCTTGAGGGGGGTAGCCACAGATACGCAGTATTTT.

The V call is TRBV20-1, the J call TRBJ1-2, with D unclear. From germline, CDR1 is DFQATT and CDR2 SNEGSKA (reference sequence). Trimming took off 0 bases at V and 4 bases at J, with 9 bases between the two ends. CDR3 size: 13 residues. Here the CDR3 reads CSARDQRTYGYTF. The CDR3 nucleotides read TGCAGTGCTAGAGATCAGAGAACCTATGGCTACACCTTC.

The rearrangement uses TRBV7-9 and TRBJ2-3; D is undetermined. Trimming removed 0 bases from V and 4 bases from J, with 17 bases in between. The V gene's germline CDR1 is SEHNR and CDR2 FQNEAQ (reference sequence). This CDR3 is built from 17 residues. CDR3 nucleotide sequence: TGTGCCAGCAGCTTAGCGGGCGGAGCCATCCTCTCAGATACGCAGTATTTT. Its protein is CASSLAGGAILSDTQYF.

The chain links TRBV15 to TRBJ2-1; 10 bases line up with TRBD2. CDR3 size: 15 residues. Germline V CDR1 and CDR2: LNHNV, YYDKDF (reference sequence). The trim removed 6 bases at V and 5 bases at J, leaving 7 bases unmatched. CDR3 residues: CATRLSGGFHNEQFF. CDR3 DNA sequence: TGTGCCACCAGACTTAGCGGGGGGTTCCACAATGAGCAGTTCTTC.

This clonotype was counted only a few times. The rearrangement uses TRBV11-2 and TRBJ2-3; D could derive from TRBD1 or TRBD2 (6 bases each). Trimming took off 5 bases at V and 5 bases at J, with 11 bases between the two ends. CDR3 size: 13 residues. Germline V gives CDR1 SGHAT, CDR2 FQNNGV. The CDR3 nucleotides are TGTGCCAGCAGCGGGGGGCCGGAAGATACGCAGTATTTT. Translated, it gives CASSGGPEDTQYF.

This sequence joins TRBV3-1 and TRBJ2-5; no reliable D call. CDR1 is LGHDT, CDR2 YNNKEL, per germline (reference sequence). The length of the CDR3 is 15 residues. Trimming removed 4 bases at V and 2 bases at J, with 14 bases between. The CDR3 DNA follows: TGTGCCAGCAGCCTGGGCGTTGTGCGGCAAGAGACCCAGTACTTC. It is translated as CASSLGVVRQETQYF.

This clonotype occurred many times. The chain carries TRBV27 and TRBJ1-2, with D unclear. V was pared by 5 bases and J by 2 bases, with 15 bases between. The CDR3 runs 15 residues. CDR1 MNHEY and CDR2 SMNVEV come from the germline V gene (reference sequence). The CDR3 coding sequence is TGTGCCAGCAGTCCCCTGTGGGCAGCCAACTATGGCTACACCTTC. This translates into CASSPLWAANYGYTF.